This entry describes one T cell receptor (beta chain). The antigen is unknown. Time point indicated: newly diagnosed GD, antithyroid drugs for less than 3 months. Extracted RNA from PBMCs served as the source of the TCR library. HTBI primers from iRepertoire and Arm-PCR of CDR3 regions yielded the TCR beta libraries. MiXCR, applied by TCRdb to the multiplex PCR reads, yields one record per CDR3 protein. The sample lists about 530,000 distinct CDR3 sequences, 16% occurring once. V lost 3 bases and J lost 6; bases outside the gene matches: 5. This CDR3 is 15 amino acids long. From germline, CDR1 is LNHDA and CDR2 SQIVND (reference sequence). The sample originates from a study of regulatory T cells in long-lasting Graves disease. General study findings and limits: The study found persistent patients shared more public clonotypes (roughly 3,000) than new patients (966).

The same specimen was also included in a second study, on T cells in Graves' hyperthyroidism and ophthalmopathy.

The J gene is TRBJ1-4, the V gene TRBV19, with TRBD1 matching over 9 bases. The source material was peripheral blood mononuclear cells (PBMCs), sampled at new diagnosis, from a patient treated with antithyroid drugs. This clonotype was obtained from a woman aged 35-65 years with Graves disease. For the CDR3, the DNA is TGTGCCAGTAGTATTGGGCGGACAGGGGATGAAAAACTGTTTTTT. It yields the protein CASSIGRTGDEKLFF. The full variable domain, in which reference TRBV19 and TRBJ1-4 provide the parts outside the CDR3, is DGGITQSPKYLFRKEGQNVTLSCEQNLNHDAMYWYRQDPGQGLRLIYYSQIVNDFQKGDIAEGYSVSREKKESFPLTVTSAQKNPTAFYLCASSIGRTGDEKLFFGSGTQLSVL.